This T cell receptor (beta chain) originates from a study of T cells in localized non-small cell lung cancer. Study outcomes and limitations: The greatest T cell clonality was found in uninvolved adjacent lung (higher than in tumor).

Comments on this clone: Antigen specificity is unknown.

Germline V gene lookup returns CDR1 MNHEY and CDR2 SMNVEV (reference sequence). Trimming took off 5 bases at V and 2 bases at J, with 15 bases between the two ends. This CDR3 is 15 amino acids long. The data were produced by immunoSEQ multiplex PCR, yet TCRdb's version contains in-frame clones alone and is incomplete. The table records over 30,000 clones, 75% to 90% of them present only once. The gene calls are TRBV27 and TRBJ2-5, with D maybe TRBD2 (6 bases). The sequencing used peripheral blood, collected before any cancer treatment. The TCR sequence derives from a woman aged 35 to 75 with stage I lung adenocarcinoma. CDR3 sequence reads: CASSPPGLQQETQYF. The CDR3 DNA follows: TGTGCCAGCAGTCCCCCGGGACTCCAGCAAGAGACCCAGTACTTC.